These 15 T cell receptor beta chains share one sample of origin, sequenced in a study of CD8 T cells in ankylosing spondylitis. TCRdb ran MiXCR on the 5' RACE reads and lists one entry per CDR3 protein. The table lists almost 250,000 distinct CDR3 sequences, roughly a third of them singletons. Sequenced input: blood, either unsorted or a sorted T cell fraction (not recorded which). These receptors were taken from a male donor with ankylosing spondylitis or in good health (not recorded which).

The rearrangement uses TRBV6-5 and TRBJ2-7; possible D gene TRBD2, 6 bases. The CDR3 covers 12 residues. Germline values: CDR1 MNHEY, CDR2 SVGAGI. V shed 6 bases and J shed 5 bases, with 11 bases lying between them. The CDR3 protein is CASRGPGDEQYF. As DNA, the CDR3 is TGTGCCAGCAGGGGCCCGGGGGACGAGCAGTACTTC.

This chain joins TRBV6-1 and TRBJ2-1, with 13 bases that match TRBD2. The V and J ends lost 10 bases and 9 bases, in that order; junction bases with no gene match: 12. This CDR3 contains 15 residues. CDR1 is MNHNS and CDR2 is SASEGT in the germline V gene. The CDR3 protein is CATSLTSGGRGEQFF. In DNA form, the CDR3 reads TGTGCCACCTCACTGACTAGCGGGGGGAGGGGTGAGCAGTTCTTC.

The chain is built from TRBV4-1 and TRBJ2-2; D remains unclear. The CDR3 extends over 15 amino acids. In germline, CDR1 is MGHRA, CDR2 YSYEKL. The ends were cut back, 0 bases at V and 7 bases at J, with 12 bases in the middle. The CDR3: CASSQDQASGGELFF. The CDR3 DNA follows: TGCGCCAGCAGCCAAGACCAGGCGTCTGGCGGGGAGCTGTTTTTT.

V usage is TRBV15 and J usage is TRBJ2-2; D is perhaps TRBD2 (5 bases). The CDR3 sequence is 17 residues long. The V end was cut by 2 bases, the J end by 4 bases, with 17 bases between. CDR1 is LNHNV, CDR2 YYDKDF, per germline (reference sequence). This chain's CDR3 is CATSRRHGIGSTGELFF. Here the CDR3 DNA reads TGTGCCACCAGCAGAAGGCACGGGATAGGGAGCACCGGGGAGCTGTTTTTT.

This clonotype was seen only a few times. The chain links TRBV20-1 to TRBJ2-1; TRBD1 might be the D (6 bases). This CDR3 region has 17 residues. The V gene's germline CDR1 is DFQATT and CDR2 SNEGSKA (reference sequence). V gave up 0 bases and J gave up 4 bases, with 19 bases separating them. CDR3 protein: CSARDWEETGPYNEQFF. CDR3 DNA: TGCAGTGCTAGAGATTGGGAAGAGACAGGACCATACAATGAGCAGTTCTTC.

This clonotype came up a few times. V and J are TRBV29-1 and TRBJ2-3, with a weak D call TRBD1 (6 bases). This CDR3 contains 13 residues. Germline CDR1 reads SQVTM; CDR2 reads ANQGSEA. Between the trimmed V and J ends, which lost 6 bases and 1 base, there was a span of 11 bases. The CDR3 coding sequence is TGCAGCGTCCTAGAGGGGGGCACAGATACGCAGTATTTT. It is translated as CSVLEGGTDTQYF.

The V and J genes are TRBV5-1 and TRBJ2-7; TRBD1 might be the D (6 bases). The germline V and J ends were trimmed by 4 bases and 2 bases, with 10 bases remaining between them. Per the germline V gene, CDR1 is SGHRS and CDR2 is YFSETQ. This CDR3 is built from 13 residues. The chain's CDR3 is CASSLDRTYEQYF. The CDR3 DNA follows: TGCGCCAGCAGCCTCGACAGGACCTACGAGCAGTACTTC.

The rearrangement links TRBV19 to TRBJ1-2; 8 bases are a match to TRBD1. The ends lost 9 bases at V and 4 bases at J; junction bases unmatched: 13. The CDR3 runs 15 residues. Germline loops: CDR1 LNHDA, CDR2 SQIVND (reference sequence). In DNA form, the CDR3 reads TGTGCCAGCCGAAACGGAGGACAGGGATCCTATGGCTACACCTTC. Protein sequence: CASRNGGQGSYGYTF.

The chain links TRBV29-1 to TRBJ2-3; a weak D match, TRBD2 (5 bases). The V end was cut by 4 bases, the J end by 0 bases, with 8 bases between. This CDR3 comprises 13 residues. Germline CDR1 is SQVTM and CDR2 is ANQGSEA. Here the CDR3 reads CSVGRTSTDTQYF. CDR3 bases: TGCAGCGTTGGCAGGACTAGCACAGATACGCAGTATTTT.

This chain links TRBV15 with TRBJ1-1; D possibly corresponds to TRBD1 (6 bases). The length of the CDR3 is 15 residues. Germline CDR1 and CDR2: LNHNV and YYDKDF (reference sequence). V shed 1 base and J shed 5 bases, with 14 bases lying between them. The chain's CDR3 is CATSRVGAGATEAFF. Here the CDR3 DNA reads TGTGCCACCAGCAGAGTTGGGGCAGGGGCTACTGAAGCTTTCTTT.

This clonotype was counted once. This chain joins TRBV10-3 and TRBJ2-3; 10 nucleotides line up with TRBD2. In germline, CDR1 is ENHRY, CDR2 SYGVKD. The CDR3 spans 15 residues. The J segment lost 4 bases and the V segment lost 2 bases, leaving 3 bases of the junction unmatched. The CDR3 protein is CAISEPSGGADTQYF. The CDR3 nucleotides are TGTGCCATCAGTGAGCCCAGCGGGGGGGCAGATACGCAGTATTTT.

This rearrangement joins TRBV24-1 to TRBJ2-1; 7 bases line up with TRBD2. CDR1 is KGHDR and CDR2 is SFDVKD in the germline V gene. This CDR3 comprises 11 residues. V lost 9 bases and J lost 7; bases outside the gene matches: 2. The CDR3: CATAGGNEQFF. CDR3 sequence (DNA): TGTGCCACCGCCGGGGGGAATGAGCAGTTCTTC.

This clonotype turned up a few times. The chain joins TRBV6-1 to TRBJ1-6; the D gene is possibly TRBD1 (5 bases). Deletions cut 8 bases from V and 4 bases from J, with 12 bases between. CDR3 length: 14 amino acids. CDR1 and CDR2 (germline): MNHNS, SASEGT. CDR3 nucleotides: TGTGCCAGCCAGGGCAGGGCATATAATTCACCCCTCCACTTT. Translation gives CASQGRAYNSPLHF.

The table lists this clonotype with a few counts. The V call is TRBV4-1, the J call TRBJ2-1; 7 nucleotides line up with TRBD2. Germline V gene data show CDR1 as MGHRA and CDR2 as YSYEKL. This CDR3 comprises 16 residues. V was pared by 0 bases and J by 7 bases, with 9 bases of the junction left unmatched. The CDR3 nucleotides read TGCGCCAGCAGCCAAGAGGCGGGGATCGGGGGGAATGAGCAGTTCTTC. It specifies CASSQEAGIGGNEQFF.

V and J are TRBV29-1 and TRBJ2-5; no firm D call. The CDR3 length is 11 residues. V shed 4 bases and J shed 5 bases, with 8 bases lying between them. Germline CDR1 reads SQVTM; CDR2 reads ANQGSEA. The CDR3 reads CSVASIETQYF. The CDR3 DNA is TGCAGCGTTGCAAGCATCGAGACCCAGTACTTC.